This TCR beta chain was captured by sequencing in a study of cytomegalovirus exposure and HLA in healthy donors. As regards this clone: Antigen: not known.

Germline V lookup: CDR1 SGHRS, CDR2 YFSETQ. The CDR3 sequence is 15 residues long. V dropped 10 bases and J dropped 0; count of bases not matched to a gene: 9. Study conclusions and caveats: In vitro experiments confirmed that three CMV-associated chains were specific for CMV antigens.

Primers: 60 Vbeta forward and 13 Jbeta reverse. Repertoires were generated with immunoSEQ multiplex PCR, while TCRdb's copy carries only in-frame clones and drops some. Recorded for this sample: more than 95,000 clones. The chain carries TRBV5-1 and TRBJ2-1, with TRBD1 matching over 8 bases. The sequence came from a man under 40 in good health and CMV-seronegative. Sequenced input: PBMCs. The CDR3 DNA sequence: TGCGCCGCTTACAGGGGGGATAGCTCCTACAATGAGCAGTTCTTC. Translating gives CAAYRGDSSYNEQFF.